Shown below are 28 T cell receptor beta chains from a single sample sequenced in a study of cytomegalovirus exposure and HLA in healthy donors (dated by TCRdb to the late 2010s). Libraries were constructed by the immunoSEQ multiplex PCR assay. A mixture of 60 forward primers for TCR Vbeta segments and 13 reverse primers for TCR Jbeta segments was used in the multiplex PCR. The immuneACCESS repertoire file appears here via TCRdb, limited to in-frame rearrangements. These files lack a portion of the clones; in checked studies, under half of the deficit traces to unresolved V genes, and the cause of the others is not known. The sample contains roughly 140,000 clones, around 80% of them found a single time. The ten largest clones capture approximately 1.3% of the sample. The sequencing input was PBMCs. These receptors originate from a man aged 18 to 35 in good health and CMV-seronegative.

The V and J genes are TRBV7-6 and TRBJ2-6; D might be TRBD2 (6 bases). The V end was cut by 6 bases, the J end by 0 bases, with 12 bases between. This CDR3 has 16 amino acids. The germline V gene encodes CDR1 SGHVS and CDR2 FNYEAQ. CDR3 amino acids: CASSPGLSSGANVLTF. The CDR3 DNA reads TGTGCCAGCAGTCCGGGACTCAGCTCTGGGGCCAACGTCCTGACTTTC.

This chain joins TRBV5-4 and TRBJ2-2, with 7 bases that match TRBD2. The CDR3 length is 13 residues. Trimming cost V 4 bases and J 7 bases; bases outside gene matches: 4. Germline values: CDR1 SGHNT, CDR2 YYREEE (reference sequence). This CDR3 reads CASSGWTSGELFF. In DNA, the CDR3 is TGTGCCAGCAGCGGCTGGACTAGCGGGGAGCTGTTTTTT. Variable domain in full (rest from reference TRBV5-4 and TRBJ2-2): ETGVTQSPTHLIKTRGQQVTLRCSSQSGHNTVSWYQQALGQGPQFIFQYYREEENGRGNFPPRFSGLQFPNYSSELNVNALELDDSALYLCASSGWTSGELFFGEGSRLTVL.

The chain employs TRBV9 and TRBJ2-1; 9 bases match TRBD2. CDR1 is SGDLS, CDR2 YYNGEE, per germline. The V segment lost 4 bases and the J segment 0 bases; nucleotides outside the gene matches: 8. The CDR3 is 17 amino acids. For the CDR3, the DNA is TGTGCCAGCAGCCTCATCCCGCGGGAGGGCTCCTACAATGAGCAGTTCTTC. Translated: CASSLIPREGSYNEQFF.

The chain couples TRBV6-5 to TRBJ2-1, with D possibly TRBD2 on 6 matching bases. Germline V CDR1 and CDR2: MNHEY, SVGAGI. V lost 0 bases and J lost 9, with 9 bases in between. The CDR3 runs to 13 residues. The CDR3, as DNA: TGTGCCAGCAGTTACTCGACTAGAGGTGAGCAGTTCTTC. It translates to CASSYSTRGEQFF.

This clone occurred once. J is TRBJ1-5 and V is TRBV19; a weak D match, TRBD1 (6 bases). Trimming took off 5 bases at V and 4 bases at J, with 9 bases between the two ends. Germline V gene data show CDR1 as LNHDA and CDR2 as SQIVND (reference sequence). The CDR3 sequence is 13 residues long. The chain's CDR3 is CASSWQGNQPQHF. CDR3 nucleotide sequence: TGTGCCAGTAGTTGGCAGGGGAATCAGCCCCAGCATTTT. The whole variable domain, filled in from reference TRBV19 and TRBJ1-5, reads DGGITQSPKYLFRKEGQNVTLSCEQNLNHDAMYWYRQDPGQGLRLIYYSQIVNDFQKGDIAEGYSVSREKKESFPLTVTSAQKNPTAFYLCASSWQGNQPQHFGDGTRLSIL.

This clone was found a few times. V gene TRBV5-4 combines with J gene TRBJ1-2; possible D gene TRBD1, 5 bases. CDR3 size: 13 residues. V shed 0 bases and J shed 8 bases, with 11 bases lying between them. Germline assignment: CDR1 SGHNT and CDR2 YYREEE (reference sequence). CDR3 sequence: CASSLGGGDGYTF. Written as DNA, the CDR3 is TGTGCCAGCAGCTTGGGAGGCGGGGACGGCTACACCTTC.

The chain links TRBV27 to TRBJ2-7, with D possibly being TRBD2 (5 bases). V was cut by 11 bases and J by 1 base, with 6 bases left in between. This CDR3 contains 10 residues. The germline V gene encodes CDR1 MNHEY and CDR2 SMNVEV (reference sequence). The CDR3 sequence is CACGSYEQYF. In nucleotides, the CDR3 is TGTGCCTGCGGGTCCTACGAGCAGTACTTC.

This chain uses TRBV2 with TRBJ1-3, with TRBD1 identical over 7 bases. The CDR3 is 15 residues long. Unmatched junction bases numbered 3, after V lost 2 bases and J lost 2 bases. Looked up from germline, CDR1 is SNHLY and CDR2 is FYNNEI. CDR3 DNA: TGTGCCAGCAGTGAACAGGGGGGCCCTGGAAACACCATATATTTT. Protein product: CASSEQGGPGNTIYF.

The gene calls are TRBV7-2 and TRBJ2-7; the D gene is possibly TRBD2 (5 bases). Germline V CDR1 and CDR2: SGHTA, FQGNSA. Trimming pared 5 bases from V and 4 bases from J, leaving 18 bases between. This CDR3 is built from 15 residues. The chain's CDR3 is CASSPFWERNYEQYF. CDR3 DNA sequence: TGTGCCAGCAGCCCATTTTGGGAGCGGAATTACGAGCAGTACTTC.

This clone was detected once. The chain links TRBV30 to TRBJ2-5, with D possibly being TRBD1 (6 bases). This CDR3 spans 12 amino acids. V lost 8 bases and J 4 bases, leaving 14 bases between the germline ends. Germline loops: CDR1 GTSNPN, CDR2 SVGIG (reference sequence). CDR3: CAQTGKRETQYF. As DNA, the CDR3 is TGTGCCCAAACAGGGAAAAGAGAGACCCAGTACTTC.

The chain employs TRBV14 and TRBJ2-5; 7 positions agree with TRBD2. From germline, CDR1 is SGHDN and CDR2 FVKESK. This CDR3 has 15 residues. After removal of 1 base from V and 5 bases from J, the junction contained 7 bases not matched to a gene. The CDR3 nucleotides read TGTGCCAGCAGCCAAGTAGCTGGCGGGAGCGAGACCCAGTACTTC. It encodes CASSQVAGGSETQYF.

The sample holds a few counts of this clone. The rearrangement joins TRBV6-5 to TRBJ1-2, with D possibly matching TRBD1 (5 bases). This CDR3 region has 16 residues. Germline V CDR1 and CDR2: MNHEY, SVGAGI. The V end lost 0 bases, the J end lost 2 bases, and 13 bases lay between the germline ends. The CDR3 is CASSYSSARGNYGYTF. For the CDR3, the DNA is TGTGCCAGCAGTTACTCGTCCGCACGGGGGAACTATGGCTACACCTTC.

The chain has TRBV27 and TRBJ1-4; 7 positions match TRBD1. Trimming took 4 bases from V and 8 from J; bases not matched to a gene: 7. CDR3 length: 14 residues. CDR1 and CDR2 from the germline V gene are MNHEY and SMNVEV (reference sequence). This chain's CDR3 is CASSSDRDREKLFF. The CDR3 DNA reads as TGTGCCAGCAGTTCTGACAGGGACCGAGAAAAACTGTTTTTT.

The chain is built from TRBV19 and TRBJ1-5, with 7 bases lining up with TRBD1. CDR1 LNHDA and CDR2 SQIVND come from the germline V gene (reference sequence). J gave up 2 bases and V 7 bases, and 8 bases lay outside the gene matches. The CDR3 spans 15 residues. CDR3 amino acids: CASKGAREGNQPQHF. The CDR3 nucleotides read TGTGCCAGTAAGGGGGCCCGGGAAGGCAATCAGCCCCAGCATTTT.

The rearrangement uses TRBV2 and TRBJ2-5; 7 bases fit TRBD2. Germline loops: CDR1 SNHLY, CDR2 FYNNEI. The CDR3 is made up of 15 amino acids. V was clipped by 3 bases and J by 4 bases; unmatched bases: 8. Here the CDR3 reads CASSDGQGGRETQYF. Written as DNA, the CDR3 is TGTGCCAGCAGTGATGGGCAGGGAGGGAGAGAGACCCAGTACTTC.

The chain has TRBV10-3 and TRBJ1-1; D ambiguous. Germline loops: CDR1 ENHRY, CDR2 SYGVKD. The CDR3 has 16 amino acids. Trimming took off 2 bases at V and 3 bases at J, with 16 bases between the two ends. The CDR3 DNA is TGTGCCATCAGTGAGGGACCGCTCCCGGGGTACACTGAAGCTTTCTTT. Protein product: CAISEGPLPGYTEAFF.

This clone has just one count. V usage is TRBV15 and J usage is TRBJ1-4; D may be TRBD1 (5 bases). The germline V and J ends were trimmed by 1 base and 8 bases, with 14 bases remaining between them. The germline CDR1 and CDR2 sequences are LNHNV and YYDKDF (reference sequence). The CDR3 has 15 residues. The CDR3: CATSRGTGEREKLFF. The CDR3, as DNA: TGTGCCACCAGCAGAGGGACGGGGGAGAGGGAAAAACTGTTTTTT.

The V call is TRBV11-2, the J call TRBJ2-5; D might be TRBD1 (5 bases). CDR3 size: 14 residues. Trimming removed 5 bases at V and 5 bases at J, with 15 bases between. Looked up from germline, CDR1 is SGHAT and CDR2 is FQNNGV. CDR3 sequence: CASSHRRLGETQYF. CDR3 nucleotide sequence: TGTGCCAGCAGCCACAGGCGGTTGGGGGAGACCCAGTACTTC.

The chain is built from TRBV2 and TRBJ1-5; D is unclear. Germline CDR1 and CDR2: SNHLY and FYNNEI. This CDR3 has 13 amino acids. V dropped 2 bases and J dropped 6 bases, with 8 bases sitting between them. This CDR3 is CASSERWSQPQHF. Here the CDR3 DNA reads TGTGCCAGCAGTGAAAGGTGGAGTCAGCCCCAGCATTTT.

In this sample, this clone turned up a few times. The gene calls are TRBV7-2 and TRBJ2-5, with 9 positions matching TRBD2. The J call may be mistaken, given a closer DNA end match to TRBJ2-7. This CDR3 spans 15 amino acids. Germline V gene lookup returns CDR1 SGHTA and CDR2 FQGNSA. This chain's CDR3 is CASTPSGLATYEQYF. CDR3 nucleotides: TGTGCCAGCACCCCCTCGGGACTAGCTACGTACGAGCAGTACTTC.

This clone was observed a single time. CDR3 bases: TGCGCCAGCAGCCCATCGGCGTGGGCAGCAACTAATGAAAAACTGTTTTTT. This gives the protein CASSPSAWAATNEKLFF. The chain joins TRBV4-3 to TRBJ1-4; D gene uncertain. Trimming stripped 4 bases from V and 0 bases from J, with 15 bases between. CDR3 size: 17 residues. Germline-derived CDR1 and CDR2 are LGHNA and YSLEER.

This chain links TRBV6-5 with TRBJ2-2; 7 bases align to TRBD1. This CDR3 has 13 residues. V was clipped by 7 bases and J by 4 bases; unmatched bases: 3. Germline CDR1 MNHEY, CDR2 SVGAGI. The CDR3 here is CASTKGATGELFF. CDR3 in DNA: TGTGCCAGCACTAAGGGGGCCACCGGGGAGCTGTTTTTT.

This chain links TRBV7-9 with TRBJ2-4; 8 bases match TRBD2. Germline values: CDR1 SEHNR, CDR2 FQNEAQ (reference sequence). CDR3 length: 16 residues. After removal of 1 base from V and 9 bases from J, the junction contained 11 bases not matched to a gene. Here the CDR3 reads CASSLELAVTGGIQYF. In DNA, the CDR3 is TGTGCCAGCAGCTTAGAACTAGCGGTGACGGGAGGCATTCAGTACTTC.

This clone appeared a few times. This chain joins TRBV5-8 and TRBJ2-7; D may be TRBD1 (6 bases). Germline loops: CDR1 SGHTS, CDR2 YDEGEE. V was shortened by 6 bases and J by 6 bases, with 31 bases between the two germline ends. The CDR3 loop spans 18 amino acids. The CDR3 DNA reads as TGTGCCAGCACCGAATTTGAGGGACACGGTGTCAGGATCGGCGAGCAGTACTTC. Translated: CASTEFEGHGVRIGEQYF. The full variable domain, in which reference TRBV5-8 and TRBJ2-7 provide the parts outside the CDR3, is EAGVTQSPTHLIKTRGQQATLRCSPISGHTSVYWYQQALGLGLQFLLWYDEGEERNRGNFPPRFSGRQFPNYSSELNVNALELEDSALYLCASTEFEGHGVRIGEQYFGPGTRLTVT.

The V gene is TRBV7-9, the J gene TRBJ2-7; 7 bases match TRBD2. The closer fit of TRBJ2-1 to the DNA end suggests the J call may be wrong. Germline CDR1 is SEHNR and CDR2 is FQNEAQ (reference sequence). This CDR3 has 17 amino acids. This CDR3 reads CASSLRTGERGYNEQFF. CDR3 sequence (DNA): TGTGCCAGCAGCCTCCGGACTGGGGAGCGGGGCTACAATGAGCAGTTCTTC.

The chain has TRBV19 and TRBJ1-1; 10 bases fit TRBD1. Trimming removed 9 bases from V and 0 bases from J; junction bases left unmatched: 10. Germline V gene data show CDR1 as LNHDA and CDR2 as SQIVND (reference sequence). There are 16 residues in the CDR3. CDR3 amino acids: CASKRYGTGVNTEAFF. The CDR3 nucleotides are TGTGCCAGCAAACGTTATGGGACAGGGGTGAACACTGAAGCTTTCTTT.

As concerns this clone: One end of the junction does not line up with germline, which may come from a read error. This sequence joins TRBV7-9 and TRBJ2-7; 8 nucleotides align to TRBD1. Germline CDR1 and CDR2: SEHNR and FQNEAQ (reference sequence). This CDR3 comprises 14 residues. CDR3 coding DNA: TGTTCCAGCAGCCCTGCGGGCAGGGGGCTCGAGCAGTACTTC. Its protein product is CSSSPAGRGLEQYF.

The rearrangement links TRBV11-2 to TRBJ2-5; 9 nucleotides line up with TRBD2. Losses at the gene ends were 3 bases for V and 5 bases for J; bases not matched to a gene: 13. This CDR3 is 17 amino acids long. Germline V gene data show CDR1 as SGHAT and CDR2 as FQNNGV. CDR3 in amino acids: CASSFGLAGTVGETQYF. The CDR3 bases are TGTGCCAGCAGCTTCGGTCTAGCGGGAACGGTTGGCGAGACCCAGTACTTC.